The clone carrying this T cell receptor beta chain was counted once. The record originates from a study of PD-L1 blockade in urothelial cancer. Study background: Dosed intravenously at 1,200 mg every 3 weeks, atezolizumab was initiated by patients in the mid-2010s. Patients had undergone 0 to 3 prior chemotherapy regimens.

Libraries were prepared by immunoSEQ multiplex PCR; TCRdb keeps only in-frame clonotypes and omits some of them. The sample carries some 40,000 clones, roughly nine tenths recorded once. There are 16 residues in the CDR3. V lost 4 bases to trimming and J lost 4 bases; unmatched junction nucleotides: 5. Per germline, CDR1 SGHRS and CDR2 YFSETQ. Regarding time point: peripheral blood 6 weeks after treatment start. The rearrangement uses TRBV5-1 and TRBJ2-2; the match to TRBD2 covers 12 bases. Sequenced here: PBMCs, sampled around atezolizumab (anti-PD-L1) treatment. The clonotype comes from a man in his 70s with urothelial cancer. For the CDR3, the DNA is TGCGCCAGCAGCGACGGGACTAGCGGGCCCACCGGGGAGCTGTTTTTT. This gives the protein CASSDGTSGPTGELFF.